These 6 T cell receptor beta chains were all obtained from the same sample, sequenced in a study of shared clonotypes between healthy human individuals. Clones were read by immunoSEQ multiplex PCR, and TCRdb kept only the in-frame ones, dropping some. Here the sample spans about 1 million clones, about 80% being singletons. Sequences were obtained from memory CD4+ T cells sorted from blood. Subset of the sample: CD45RA-negative fraction. These receptors all stem from a man aged 18 to 30 in good health.

On this clone: At the DNA level, this CDR3 is encoded by other sequences in the same sample as well. The chain uses TRBV30 and TRBJ1-1; tentatively, D is TRBD1 (5 bases). Germline CDR1 is GTSNPN and CDR2 is SVGIG (reference sequence). V lost 4 bases and J lost 3, with 15 bases in between. This CDR3 is built from 14 residues. This chain's CDR3 is CAWTRGGGDTEAFF. DNA of the CDR3: TGTGCCTGGACCCGGGGGGGAGGGGACACTGAAGCTTTCTTT.

As regards this clone: The same CDR3 also results from other DNA sequences found in this sample. The J gene is TRBJ2-5, the V gene TRBV5-1, with 7 bases that match TRBD2. The CDR3 extends over 14 amino acids. The germline V gene encodes CDR1 SGHRS and CDR2 YFSETQ. Unmatched junction bases numbered 4, after V lost 4 bases and J lost 1 base. CDR3 sequence reads: CASSPGGGQETQYF. The CDR3 DNA sequence: TGCGCCAGCAGCCCCGGCGGGGGCCAAGAGACCCAGTACTTC. Using reference TRBV5-1 and TRBJ2-5 for the parts outside the CDR3, the full variable domain is KAGVTQTPRYLIKTRGQQVTLSCSPISGHRSVSWYQQTPGQGLQFLFEYFSETQRNKGNFPGRFSGRQFSNSRSEMNVSTLELGDSALYLCASSPGGGQETQYFGPGTRLLVL.

This clone was observed once. The rearrangement links TRBV5-1 to TRBJ2-7; D is possibly TRBD1 (6 bases). Trimming took 4 bases from V and 0 from J, leaving 11 bases between them. The length of the CDR3 is 14 residues. Germline V gene sequence: CDR1 SGHRS, CDR2 YFSETQ. In DNA, the CDR3 is TGCGCCAGCAGCGTGGGACAACACTCCTACGAGCAGTACTTC. This sequence encodes CASSVGQHSYEQYF.

DNA of the CDR3: TGTGCCAGCAGCTCCCGGGGACTAGCGGGAACCTACAATGAGCAGTTCTTC. Translating it yields CASSSRGLAGTYNEQFF. This sequence joins TRBV7-2 and TRBJ2-1; 13 nucleotides align to TRBD2. In germline, CDR1 is SGHTA, CDR2 FQGNSA. The V and J ends lost 4 bases and 2 bases, in that order; junction bases with no gene match: 5. The CDR3 has 17 residues.

The sample holds one count of this clone. The chain employs TRBV29-1 and TRBJ2-5; TRBD1 matches 12 bases. The CDR3 sequence is 13 residues long. The V gene's germline CDR1 is SQVTM and CDR2 ANQGSEA. The V and J ends lost 6 bases and 5 bases, in that order; junction bases with no gene match: 4. The CDR3 sequence is CSVGTGGFETQYF. CDR3 DNA sequence: TGCAGCGTGGGGACAGGGGGCTTCGAGACCCAGTACTTC. Complete variable domain (other parts from reference TRBV29-1 and TRBJ2-5): SAVISQKPSRDICQRGTSLTIQCQVDSQVTMMFWYRQQPGQSLTLIATANQGSEATYESGFVIDKFPISRPNLTFSTLTVSNMSPEDSSIYLCSVGTGGFETQYFGPGTRLLVL.

J is TRBJ2-1 and V is TRBV20-1, with D hard to call. From germline, CDR1 is DFQATT and CDR2 SNEGSKA (reference sequence). This CDR3 region has 11 residues. V was clipped by 4 bases and J by 8 bases, with 9 bases between them. CDR3 nucleotides: TGCAGTGCTATCCTTTGGGATGAGCAGTTCTTC. It is translated as CSAILWDEQFF.